The T cell receptor beta chain under discussion was sequenced for a study of CD8 T cells in ankylosing spondylitis. Study-wide points: Past studies reported some motif variants in reactive arthritis synovial fluid and blood. Clones linked to the disease showed a CD8+ phenotype. They occurred at relatively low frequencies in peripheral blood. Disease-linked clones were reportedly significantly enriched in matched ankylosing spondylitis synovial fluid. A TCR beta motif made of several highly homologous variants seemed typical of ankylosing spondylitis blood.

A remark on this clonotype: Its antigen is not identified.

By quantitative 5'-RACE with molecular barcodes, the TCR beta libraries were made. One entry per CDR3 protein, called by TCRdb with MiXCR from the 5' RACE reads. This sample carries fewer than 450,000 distinct CDR3 sequences, approximately 17% of them seen once, and the ten largest clones take under 1.2%. What was sequenced was blood, either unsorted or a sorted T cell fraction (not recorded which). The clonotype was recovered from a male donor with ankylosing spondylitis.

CDR3 loop: CASRVGLLETQYF. The CDR3 nucleotides read TGTGCCAGCAGGGTGGGACTTTTAGAGACCCAGTACTTC. V is TRBV5-5 and J is TRBJ2-5; a weak D match, TRBD2 (6 bases). The germline CDR1 and CDR2 sequences are SGHKS and YYEKEE (reference sequence). V was shortened by 5 bases and J by 4 bases, with 12 bases between the two germline ends. The CDR3 loop spans 13 amino acids.